This T cell receptor beta chain derives from a study of blood T cell repertoires in COVID-19. The CDR3 sequence is 17 residues long. Trimming cost V 5 bases and J 6 bases; bases outside gene matches: 15. Germline values: CDR1 MNHEY, CDR2 SMNVEV (reference sequence). TCRdb's table, derived via immunoSEQ multiplex PCR, lists solely in-frame clones and lacks some. The data contain 150,000 to 200,000 clones, around 80% of them singletons. The source is a woman between 55 and 75 years old with acute or convalescent COVID-19. The material sequenced was peripheral blood. The chain has TRBV27 and TRBJ2-1; 8 bases map to TRBD1. The DNA of the CDR3 is TGTGCCAGCAGTCCCCCCCGGGGGCAGGGGGCCCTCAATGAGCAGTTCTTC. This gives the protein CASSPPRGQGALNEQFF.